This TCR beta chain came from a study of T cells in Graves' hyperthyroidism and ophthalmopathy (dated by TCRdb to 2018 to 2020). Regarding the research as a whole: Peripheral blood samples were taken at initial diagnosis, before any treatment was given. To identify distinguishing TCR V-J signatures, a discovery cohort of some 99 patients was used, comprising some 43 with Graves' ophthalmopathy and 57 with stable Graves' hyperthyroidism. Prospective prediction of ophthalmopathy was tested in an independent validation cohort of about 19 hyperthyroidism patients and 15 to 17 patients who later progressed to ophthalmopathy. The 100 discovery patients were randomly split 7:3 into training and test sets. Thyroid tissue and blood T-cell repertoires from six Graves' hyperthyroidism patients were also compared in the study. After sampling, hyperthyroidism patients received methimazole starting at 30 mg daily, and ophthalmopathy patients received high-dose intravenous methylprednisolone. The paper describes TCR Vbeta CDR3 sequencing of 120 to 150 peripheral blood samples, made up of 43 ophthalmopathy patients, around 73 hyperthyroidism patients and some 17 progressor patients.

A distance of 11 bases separates the germline ends of V and J, which lose 2 bases and 6 bases respectively. From its cysteine to its phenylalanine, the CDR3 spans 14 amino acids. Of the read, only the CDR3 DNA is kept; its 42 bases are in frame from base 1. CDR1 and CDR2 are read off the germline V gene as SGHTA and FQGNSA. The TCR beta CDR3 regions were amplified from the RNA transcripts. The first round of RT-PCR for the TCR CDR3 was performed with the HTBI primer set and the Qiagen OneStep RT-PCR kit. A second multiplex PCR round built the libraries, followed by size selection and purification. Paired-end sequencing of the libraries was performed with 100 bp reads on an Illumina HiSeq2000. Per the original workflow: SOAPnuke was used to process the raw data, with reads discarded if the reads contained adapters or uncalled bases, had a mean Phred below 15, or lacked an exact constant-primer or identifier match. High-quality paired reads were merged using COPE v1.2.5, and each unique nucleotide sequence was defined as a clonotype. MiTCR v1.1 was used to align clonotypes to the IMGT TRBV, TRBD and TRBJ reference segments. Only V-J combinations with frequency above 0.0001, covering about 99% of repertoires, were analysed. The TCS score was defined as the ratio of F50 (clonal expansion) to E x V (chaos), calculated using BLOSUM62-based TCRdist between CDR3 peptides within each V-J. Welch's t-statistics and random forest reduced fewer than 550 V-J features to 13, which were used in a naive Bayes classifier (R e1071). The public reads were run again by TCRdb, first through fastp at Q25 and then through MiXCR, and only productive beta chains were kept. Rows merge per CDR3 protein into single entries with the most common DNA and genes. These V and J calls rely on TCRdb rather than the paper's analysis. Counted in this sample were about 200,000 distinct CDR3 sequences; less than 20% of them appeared once. About half of the sample is held by the ten biggest clonotypes.

Stable Graves' hyperthyroidism was defined as no progression to ophthalmopathy during 18 months of follow-up. The hyperthyroidism patients were between 18 and 65 years old and newly diagnosed, with a disease duration of less than 2 months. The study excluded patients with uncontrolled infections, other autoimmune diseases, pregnancy or lactation. Diagnoses relied on clinical symptoms, serum thyroxine and TRAb, thyroid ultrasound and orbital computed tomography. PBMCs were isolated from approximately 10 ml of fresh peripheral blood by Ficoll-Paque density gradient centrifugation. Total RNA was extracted using Trizol reagent, and RNA quality was assessed on an Agilent 2100 Bioanalyzer. This clonotype was observed a handful of times. There is no known antigen for this receptor. No per-base quality is available; no much larger clone lies one base away. The paper's findings and limits, for the study overall: A 13 V-J signature model separated ophthalmopathy from stable hyperthyroidism, with around 91% sensitivity and 81% to 83% specificity in cross-validation and 80%/75% in testing. No statistical method was used to fix the sample size in advance, and group allocation was not hidden from the investigators. During validation, the model predicted progression to ophthalmopathy a median of approximately 6 months ahead of onset, with approximately 71% sensitivity and 72.22% specificity. Most expanded thyroid clonotypes (frequency above 0.001) were also detected in blood, a finding suggesting that blood repertoires may reflect thyroid immune responses.

The chain links TRBV7-2 with TRBJ1-5; TRBD1 is a weak D gene call, 5 bases matching. This sequence was found in a woman aged 45-65 years with Graves' hyperthyroidism. The source material was blood. The DNA sequence is as follows: TGTGCCAGCAGCTTAAGTCCAGGGAGTCAGCCCCAGCATTTT. This sequence encodes CASSLSPGSQPQHF. With the rest looked up from the reference TRBV7-2 and TRBJ1-5 genes rather than sequenced, the full variable domain is GAGVSQSPSNKVTEKGKDVELRCDPISGHTALYWYRQSLGQGLEFLIYFQGNSAPDKSGLPSDRFSAERTGGSVSTLTIQRTQQEDSAVYLCASSLSPGSQPQHFGDGTRLSIL.